This TCR beta chain was observed in a study of shared clonotypes between healthy human individuals. The CDR3 runs to 15 residues. Germline CDR1 MNHEY, CDR2 SVGAGI. With V trimmed by 2 bases and J by 3 bases, 6 bases remained unmatched. Clones were sequenced by immunoSEQ multiplex PCR, and TCRdb holds only the in-frame ones, with some missing. Of roughly 2.4 million clones detected, roughly 95% appear once; the ten largest clones hold roughly 0.13%. This clonotype was sampled from a young man in good health. The sample was naive CD4+ T cells sorted from blood. Subset of the sample: CD45RA+ positively selected. The V gene is TRBV6-5, the J gene TRBJ1-2; 7 bases match TRBD1. CDR3 sequence (DNA): TGTGCCAGCAGTTACGTTGACAGGGAGGACTATGGCTACACCTTC. Translated, it gives CASSYVDREDYGYTF.